This T cell receptor (beta chain) was sequenced during a study of CD8 T cells in ankylosing spondylitis. This clonotype was found many times. TCRdb recomputed calls from the 5' RACE reads with MiXCR, one row per CDR3 protein. The data hold 25,000 or so distinct CDR3 sequences, with roughly 8.6% observed a single time. The sample was blood. This clonotype was sampled from a male donor with ankylosing spondylitis or in good health (not recorded which).

The CDR3 sequence is CATSPGAPAGELFF. CDR3 nucleotide sequence: TGTGCCACCAGTCCGGGGGCGCCGGCCGGGGAGCTGTTTTTT. The V call is TRBV24-1, the J call TRBJ2-2; D possibly uses TRBD1 or TRBD2 (6 bases each). The germline CDR1 and CDR2 sequences are KGHDR and SFDVKD. V lost 6 bases, J lost 6 bases, and 13 bases lay in between. This CDR3 region has 14 residues.